This T cell receptor (beta chain) was recovered during a study of tumor-infiltrating lymphocytes in localized non-small cell lung cancer. Worth noting for this clone: Its antigen remains unidentified.

V lost 2 bases to trimming and J lost 4 bases; unmatched junction nucleotides: 9. This CDR3 is 16 amino acids long. Germline-derived CDR1 and CDR2 are SGHRS and YFSETQ. Study observations and caveats: Not all patients were TCR sequenced, owing to tissue quantity. TCRbeta sequencing showed higher T cell infiltration in tumors than uninvolved lung.

This table comes from immunoSEQ multiplex PCR, and its TCRdb copy is limited to in-frame clones, with some not included. This sample yields more than 9,500 clones, of which 60% to 85% are seen a single time; approximately 4.2% belongs to the top ten. The chain recombines TRBV5-1 with TRBJ2-1; 7 nucleotides match TRBD2. Specimen: lung tumor tissue. This clonotype was sampled from a human donor with non-small cell lung cancer. The CDR3 is CASSFGGSIGYNEQFF. As DNA, the CDR3 is TGCGCCAGCAGCTTCGGCGGGAGTATTGGGTACAATGAGCAGTTCTTC.